What follows is one TCR beta chain and its context. What it binds is not known. The data were taken from a study of pediatric ulcerative colitis. Study conclusions and caveats: Compared with controls, ulcerative colitis showed greater blood-rectum clone sharing. Repertoires came from total lymphocyte DNA, not specific subsets. A couple of rectal CDR3 clonotypes occurred in all ulcerative colitis patients.

Method: immunoSEQ multiplex PCR; TCRdb's copy keeps in-frame clones and lacks some. The top ten clones hold approximately 1.5% of a sample with about 60,000 clones, 80% to 90% of them seen once. The CDR3 is made up of 12 amino acids. Deletions cut 1 base from V and 3 bases from J, with 3 bases between. CDR1 and CDR2 (germline): SGHAT, FQNNGV. This clonotype was obtained from a boy aged 10-17 years who was a control in a study of pediatric ulcerative colitis. This chain joins TRBV11-2 and TRBJ1-1; unclear D gene. The sequenced sample consisted of blood. The CDR3 here is CASSLVYTEAFF. The CDR3 DNA sequence: TGTGCCAGCAGCTTAGTTTACACTGAAGCTTTCTTT.